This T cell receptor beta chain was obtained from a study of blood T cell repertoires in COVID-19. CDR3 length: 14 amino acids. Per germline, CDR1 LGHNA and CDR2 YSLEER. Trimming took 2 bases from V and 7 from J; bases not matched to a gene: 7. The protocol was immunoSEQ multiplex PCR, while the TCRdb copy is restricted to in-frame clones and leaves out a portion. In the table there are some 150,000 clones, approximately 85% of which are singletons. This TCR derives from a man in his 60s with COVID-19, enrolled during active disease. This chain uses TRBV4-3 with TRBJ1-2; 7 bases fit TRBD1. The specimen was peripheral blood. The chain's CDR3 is CASSQNYRTGGYTF. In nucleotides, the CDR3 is TGCGCCAGCAGCCAAAACTATCGGACAGGTGGCTACACCTTC.